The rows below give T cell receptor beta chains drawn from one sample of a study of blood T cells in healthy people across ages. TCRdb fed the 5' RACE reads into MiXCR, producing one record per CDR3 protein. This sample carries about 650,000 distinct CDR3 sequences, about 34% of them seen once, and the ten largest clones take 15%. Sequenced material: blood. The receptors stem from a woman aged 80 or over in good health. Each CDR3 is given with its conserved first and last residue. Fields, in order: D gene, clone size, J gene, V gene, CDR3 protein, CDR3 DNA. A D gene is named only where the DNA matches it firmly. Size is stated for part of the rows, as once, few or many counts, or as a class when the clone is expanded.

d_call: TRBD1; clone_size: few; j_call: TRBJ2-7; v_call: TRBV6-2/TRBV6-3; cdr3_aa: CASSTGTGVYEQYF; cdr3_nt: TGTGCCAGCAGTACCGGGACAGGGGTCTACGAGCAGTACTTC
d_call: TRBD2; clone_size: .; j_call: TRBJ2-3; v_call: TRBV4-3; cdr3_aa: CASSQLIAGGADTQYF; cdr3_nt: TGCGCCAGCAGCCAACTTATAGCGGGGGGGGCAGATACGCAGTATTTT
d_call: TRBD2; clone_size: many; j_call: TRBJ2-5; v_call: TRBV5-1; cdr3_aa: CASSFSGQETQYF; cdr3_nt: TGTGCCAGCAGTTTTAGCGGGCAAGAGACCCAGTACTTC
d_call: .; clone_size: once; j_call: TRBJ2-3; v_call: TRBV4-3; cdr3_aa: CAGSQDFRQGGLLDTQYF; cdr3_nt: TGCGCCGGCAGCCAAGATTTCAGACAGGGAGGCCTTTTGGATACGCAGTATTTT
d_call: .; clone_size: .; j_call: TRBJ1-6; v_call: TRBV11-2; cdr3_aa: CASSKTRSPLHF; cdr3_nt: TGTGCCAGCAGCAAAACACGATCACCCCTCCACTTT
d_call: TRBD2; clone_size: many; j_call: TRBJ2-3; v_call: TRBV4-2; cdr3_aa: CASSQDRASGITDTQYF; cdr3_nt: TGTGCCAGCAGCCAAGATCGGGCTAGCGGAATCACAGATACGCAGTATTTT
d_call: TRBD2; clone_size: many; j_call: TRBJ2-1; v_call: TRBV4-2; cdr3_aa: CASSQDGQRGGGDEQFF; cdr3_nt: TGTGCCAGCAGCCAAGATGGGCAGCGGGGGGGCGGCGATGAGCAGTTCTTC
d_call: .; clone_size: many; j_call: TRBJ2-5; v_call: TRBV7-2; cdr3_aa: CASSSGRNLQYF; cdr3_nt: TGTGCCAGCAGCTCGGGGAGAAATCTGCAGTACTTC
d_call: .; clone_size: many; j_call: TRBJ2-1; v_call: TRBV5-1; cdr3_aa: CASSLEGLSYNEQFF; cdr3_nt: TGTGCCAGCAGCTTAGAGGGACTCTCGTACAATGAGCAGTTCTTC
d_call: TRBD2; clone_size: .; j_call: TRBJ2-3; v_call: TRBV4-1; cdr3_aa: CASSQGLAGGLDTQYF; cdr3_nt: TGCGCCAGCAGCCAAGGTCTGGCGGGGGGGCTGGATACGCAGTATTTT
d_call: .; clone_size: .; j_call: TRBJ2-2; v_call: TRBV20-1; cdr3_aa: CSARVQGRGELFF; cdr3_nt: TGCAGTGCTAGAGTCCAGGGAAGGGGGGAGCTGTTTTTT
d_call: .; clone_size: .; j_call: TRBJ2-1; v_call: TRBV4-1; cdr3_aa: CASSQEGQGSSYNEQFF; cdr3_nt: TGCGCCAGCAGCCAAGAAGGTCAGGGAAGCTCCTACAATGAGCAGTTCTTC
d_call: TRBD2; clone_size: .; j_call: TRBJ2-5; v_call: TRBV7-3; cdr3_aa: CASSLSNSGDETQYF; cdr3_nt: TGTGCCAGCAGCTTAAGTAATAGCGGGGATGAGACCCAGTACTTC
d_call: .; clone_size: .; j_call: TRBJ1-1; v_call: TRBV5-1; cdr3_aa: CASKHPGDTEAFF; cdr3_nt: TGCGCCAGCAAGCACCCCGGGGATACCGAAGCTTTCTTT
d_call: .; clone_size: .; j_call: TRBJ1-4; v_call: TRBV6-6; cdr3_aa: CASSSTGQPNEKLFF; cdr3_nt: TGTGCCAGCAGTTCCACGGGACAACCTAATGAAAAACTGTTTTTT
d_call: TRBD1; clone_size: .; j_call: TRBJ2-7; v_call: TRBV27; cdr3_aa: CASRRTGGGYEQYF; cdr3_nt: TGTGCCAGCAGACGGACAGGGGGGGGTTACGAGCAGTACTTC
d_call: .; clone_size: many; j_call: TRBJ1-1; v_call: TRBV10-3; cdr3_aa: CAISGERVNTEAFF; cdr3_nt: TGTGCCATCAGTGGGGAAAGGGTAAACACTGAAGCTTTCTTT
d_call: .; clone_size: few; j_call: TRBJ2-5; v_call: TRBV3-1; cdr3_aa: CASSPDKTTLRYF; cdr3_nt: TGTGCCAGCAGCCCTGATAAGACGACTTTGCGGTACTTC
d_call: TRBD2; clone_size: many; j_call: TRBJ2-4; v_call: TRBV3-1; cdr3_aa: CASSPTSALAKNIQYF; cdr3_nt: TGTGCCAGCAGCCCAACTAGCGCCCTAGCCAAAAACATTCAGTACTTC
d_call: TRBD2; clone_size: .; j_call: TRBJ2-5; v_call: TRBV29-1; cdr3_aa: CSVEEGRGARETQYF; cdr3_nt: TGCAGCGTTGAAGAAGGGAGGGGAGCAAGGGAGACCCAGTACTTC
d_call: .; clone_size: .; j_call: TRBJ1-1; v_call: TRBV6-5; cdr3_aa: CANTYSANTEAFF; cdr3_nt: TGTGCCAACACCTATTCCGCAAACACTGAAGCTTTCTTT
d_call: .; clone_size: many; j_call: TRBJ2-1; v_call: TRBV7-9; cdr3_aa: CASLVGSHNEQFF; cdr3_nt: TGTGCCAGCTTGGTGGGGAGCCACAATGAGCAGTTCTTC
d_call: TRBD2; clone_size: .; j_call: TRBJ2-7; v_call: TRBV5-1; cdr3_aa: CASSLVGSGNDEQYF; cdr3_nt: TGCGCCAGCAGCTTGGTTGGTAGCGGGAACGACGAGCAGTACTTC